The 19 T cell receptor beta chains presented below share a single source sample, sequenced in a study of blood T cells in healthy people across ages. Using a J-beta primer mix together with a sample-barcoded 5' primer, a second PCR was run for roughly 7 to 11 cycles. From the 5' RACE reads, TCRdb called clonotypes with MiXCR, one entry per CDR3 protein. The sample yields some 930,000 distinct CDR3 sequences, about 28% seen once. Another study also made use of these data, one on T cells of mothers and their children.

The specimen sequenced was blood. The receptors derive from a woman in her 40s in good health.

As regards this clonotype: A much larger clone lies a single base off, so this may be a read error. The chain carries TRBV2 and TRBJ1-5; D ambiguous. Trimming removed 6 bases from V and 0 bases from J, with 12 bases in between. Per germline, CDR1 SNHLY and CDR2 FYNNEI. The CDR3 covers 15 residues. CDR3 nucleotides: TGTGCCAGCAGATCGGACGAGGATAGCAATCAGCCCCAGCATTTT. Translated: CASRSDEDSNQPQHF.

V usage is TRBV6-1 and J usage is TRBJ2-5, with a tentative D call TRBD2 (6 bases). The CDR3 length is 18 residues. Trimming cost V 6 bases and J 2 bases, with 25 bases left between them. Germline CDR1 reads MNHNS; CDR2 reads SASEGT. For the CDR3, the DNA is TGTGCCAGCAGATCCTTGATTGGGTTAGCGGAGTCACAAGAGACCCAGTACTTC. It is translated as CASRSLIGLAESQETQYF.

This clonotype has at least ten counts. The chain is built from TRBV20-1 and TRBJ2-7; D unresolved. The CDR3 is 12 residues long. V was clipped by 5 bases and J by 4 bases, with 12 bases between them. Germline-derived CDR1 and CDR2 are DFQATT and SNEGSKA (reference sequence). The CDR3, as DNA: TGCAGTGCTCAGAATACAGAGTACGAGCAGTACTTC. It codes for CSAQNTEYEQYF.

This clonotype was observed many times. This chain connects TRBV20-1 to TRBJ1-2; perhaps TRBD1 as D (5 bases). Deletions cut 0 bases from V and 4 bases from J, with 12 bases between. Germline V gene lookup returns CDR1 DFQATT and CDR2 SNEGSKA (reference sequence). CDR3 size: 14 residues. The CDR3 nucleotides read TGCAGTGCTAGAGATAACAGGCTATCCTATGGCTACACCTTC. It translates to CSARDNRLSYGYTF.

The rearrangement uses TRBV28 and TRBJ1-2; D is undetermined. This CDR3 comprises 12 residues. From germline, CDR1 is MDHEN and CDR2 SYDVKM. V lost 10 bases and J 5 bases, leaving 14 bases between the germline ends. CDR3 residues: CATLTGSYGYTF. The CDR3 DNA reads as TGTGCCACCCTGACCGGAAGTTATGGCTACACCTTC.

This clonotype was picked up one time. A much larger clonotype is one base distant, so this may be a read error. The chain combines TRBV24-1 with TRBJ2-1; D might be TRBD1 (6 bases). Trimming stripped 0 bases from V and 7 bases from J, with 18 bases between. CDR3 length: 17 residues. CDR1 is KGHDR and CDR2 is SFDVKD in the germline V gene. The CDR3 sequence: CATSDLSPPTGRNEQFF. CDR3 nucleotide sequence: TGTGCCACCAGTGATTTGAGCCCGCCGACAGGCAGGAATGAGCAGTTCTTC.

V and J are TRBV9 and TRBJ1-1, with TRBD1 identical over 7 bases. Trimming removed 6 bases from V and 4 bases from J; junction bases left unmatched: 9. The CDR3 loop spans 14 amino acids. The germline CDR1 and CDR2 sequences are SGDLS and YYNGEE. The CDR3 reads CASKGAGGSTEAFF. For the CDR3, the DNA is TGTGCCAGCAAGGGGGCCGGGGGGAGCACTGAAGCTTTCTTT.

This clonotype was seen repeatedly, ten times or more. The chain carries TRBV7-9 and TRBJ2-5; TRBD1 matches 8 bases. CDR1 and CDR2 from the germline V gene are SEHNR and FQNEAQ (reference sequence). V shed 5 bases and J 5 bases; nucleotides not matched to a gene: 7. The CDR3 covers 14 residues. The CDR3 reads CASSPTGAGETQYF. CDR3 in DNA: TGTGCCAGCAGCCCGACAGGGGCGGGGGAGACCCAGTACTTC. Full variable domain (remainder filled in from reference TRBV7-9 and TRBJ2-5): DTGVSQNPRHKITKRGQNVTFRCDPISEHNRLYWYRQTLGQGPEFLTYFQNEAQLEKSRLLSDRFSAERPKGSFSTLEIQRTEQGDSAMYLCASSPTGAGETQYFGPGTRLLVL.

Concerning this clonotype itself: A much larger clone sits a single nucleotide away, making a read error possible. The V and J genes are TRBV7-2 and TRBJ1-5; D not certain. The CDR3 is 12 residues long. Germline values: CDR1 SGHTA, CDR2 FQGNSA. CDR3 bases: TGTGTCAGCAGCCAGTGGGCTCAGCCCCAGCATTTT. Its protein is CVSSQWAQPQHF.

This clonotype was detected only a few times. The chain recombines TRBV21-1 with TRBJ1-1. TRBV21-1 is termed a pseudogene. The CDR3 runs 12 residues. The CDR3 DNA reads as TGTGCCAGCAGCAAGCGGGAGGGGGAAGCTTTCTTT. Translation: CASSKREGEAFF.

This clonotype was recorded at least ten times. In nucleotides, the CDR3 is TGCAGTGCTAGCCGACAGTCACAAGAGACCCAGTACTTC. This sequence encodes CSASRQSQETQYF. The chain links TRBV20-1 to TRBJ2-5, with D tentatively TRBD1 (5 bases). CDR3 length: 13 amino acids. The ends were cut back, 3 bases at V and 2 bases at J, with 10 bases in the middle. Germline CDR1 is DFQATT and CDR2 is SNEGSKA (reference sequence).

Notes on this clonotype: Just one base apart from a much larger clone, this may be a read error. This chain uses TRBV20-1 with TRBJ2-7; 10 bases align to TRBD2. The CDR3 is 15 residues long. Per germline, CDR1 DFQATT and CDR2 SNEGSKA (reference sequence). The CDR3 is CSARDSGGGSYERYF. CDR3 sequence (DNA): TGCAGTGCTAGAGACAGCGGGGGGGGCTCCTACGAGCGGTACTTC.

As concerns this clonotype: This may stem from a read error, because a much larger clone lies one nucleotide away. The J gene is TRBJ2-5, the V gene TRBV24-1; the D gene is possibly TRBD1 (6 bases). The CDR3 runs 13 residues. CDR1 KGHDR and CDR2 SFDVKD come from the germline V gene. CDR3 protein: CATSETGQEAQYF. DNA of the CDR3: TGTGCCACCAGTGAGACAGGACAAGAGGCCCAGTACTTC.

Here the CDR3 reads CSALGQGTNYGYTF. CDR3 nucleotides: TGCAGCGCCTTGGGACAGGGAACTAACTATGGCTACACCTTC. The chain joins TRBV29-1 to TRBJ1-2; TRBD1 agrees at 9 bases. V shed 7 bases, J shed 0 bases, and the junction held 6 bases outside the gene matches. Germline-derived CDR1 and CDR2 are SQVTM and ANQGSEA. This CDR3 spans 14 amino acids. Drawing the rest from reference TRBV29-1 and TRBJ1-2, the complete variable domain is SAVISQKPSRDICQRGTSLTIQCQVDSQVTMMFWYRQQPGQSLTLIATANQGSEATYESGFVIDKFPISRPNLTFSTLTVSNMSPEDSSIYLCSALGQGTNYGYTFGSGTRLTVV.

This rearrangement joins TRBV24-1 to TRBJ2-1, with unresolved D. CDR3 length: 14 residues. V was pared by 3 bases and J by 4 bases, with 9 bases between. Germline CDR1 is KGHDR and CDR2 is SFDVKD. CDR3 sequence (DNA): TGTGCCACCAGTGATCCCGACGAGTACAATGAGCAGTTCTTC. The encoded protein is CATSDPDEYNEQFF.

This chain uses TRBV5-6 with TRBJ2-5, with 10 bases that match TRBD1. The CDR3 has 15 residues. The V and J ends lost 4 bases and 2 bases, in that order; junction bases with no gene match: 5. From germline, CDR1 is SGHDT and CDR2 YYEEEE. CDR3 sequence reads: CASSLTGGGQETQYF. The CDR3 nucleotides read TGTGCCAGCAGCCTGACAGGGGGCGGGCAAGAGACCCAGTACTTC.

The V call is TRBV15, the J call TRBJ1-2, with D unclear. The length of the CDR3 is 14 residues. V was cut by 0 bases and J by 4 bases, with 9 bases left in between. Germline lookup yields CDR1 LNHNV and CDR2 YYDKDF (reference sequence). The CDR3 DNA is TGTGCCACCAGCAGAGACTTCGCCCGCTATGGCTACACCTTC. Translating it yields CATSRDFARYGYTF.

This clonotype was counted ten times or more. The V and J genes are TRBV5-1 and TRBJ1-2; 7 positions match TRBD1. This CDR3 is 15 amino acids long. From germline, CDR1 is SGHRS and CDR2 YFSETQ. The V and J ends lost 5 bases and 6 bases, in that order; junction bases with no gene match: 13. CDR3 in amino acids: CASRRGDSNSNGYTF. CDR3 nucleotides: TGCGCCAGCAGGCGTGGGGACAGCAATTCGAATGGCTACACCTTC.

The V and J genes are TRBV29-1 and TRBJ2-7, with 12 nucleotides matching TRBD1. This CDR3 has 15 amino acids. Germline lookup yields CDR1 SQVTM and CDR2 ANQGSEA. With V trimmed by 5 bases and J by 2 bases, 7 bases remained unmatched. CDR3 loop: CSVQTGTGGAYEQYF. CDR3 nucleotides: TGCAGCGTTCAAACTGGGACAGGGGGCGCCTACGAGCAGTACTTC.